The 11 T cell receptor beta chains below all came from one sample that was sequenced in a study of beta chain features in type 1 diabetes. The entirety of the isolated RNA underwent reverse transcription, so expressed TCRB transcripts were sequenced. Only in-frame clones appear in the TCRdb table, and some are missing; sequencing was by immunoSEQ multiplex PCR. This repertoire shows under 250,000 clones, roughly a tenth found once; its top ten account for 1% to 1.5%. The sequenced material came from central memory CD4+ T cells from blood. These receptors were collected from a man between 18 and 29 years old in good health.

The chain carries TRBV6-5 and TRBJ2-1; 10 bases line up with TRBD1. CDR1 is MNHEY, CDR2 SVGAGI, per germline. With V trimmed by 2 bases and J by 6 bases, 4 bases remained unmatched. This CDR3 region has 15 residues. CDR3 in DNA: TGTGCCAGCAGTTACGGGACAGGGGTTGTCAATGAGCAGTTCTTC. It specifies CASSYGTGVVNEQFF.

This clone was seen a single time. The chain combines TRBV5-1 with TRBJ2-7; D is unresolved. The V and J ends lost 4 bases and 4 bases respectively, with 9 bases between them. The V gene's germline CDR1 is SGHRS and CDR2 YFSETQ. CDR3 length: 12 residues. CDR3 sequence (DNA): TGCGCCAGCAGCCCAGACTTATACGAGCAGTACTTC. Its translation is CASSPDLYEQYF.

This clone was seen only a few times. The genes are TRBV4-2 and TRBJ1-3; D is ambiguous. This CDR3 has 14 residues. V shed 0 bases and J shed 2 bases, with 5 bases lying between them. CDR1 LGHNA and CDR2 YNFKEQ come from the germline V gene. CDR3 DNA sequence: TGTGCCAGCAGCCAAGATCTCGCTGGAAACACCATATATTTT. As protein: CASSQDLAGNTIYF.

The table lists this clone with a few counts. The chain couples TRBV18 to TRBJ1-2; D possibly corresponds to TRBD1 (5 bases). The V gene's germline CDR1 is KGHSH and CDR2 LQKENI. V lost 3 bases and J 6 bases, leaving 20 bases between the germline ends. The CDR3 extends over 16 amino acids. This CDR3 is CASSPSAGTPNNGYTF. As DNA, the CDR3 is TGTGCCAGCTCACCGAGCGCCGGGACTCCGAACAATGGCTACACCTTC.

The table lists this clone with a few counts. V is TRBV27 and J is TRBJ2-7, with 8 bases lining up with TRBD2. V lost 6 bases to trimming and J lost 2 bases; unmatched junction nucleotides: 6. Per the germline V gene, CDR1 is MNHEY and CDR2 is SMNVEV (reference sequence). CDR3 length: 14 residues. DNA for the CDR3: TGTGCCAGCAGATGGACTAGCTCCCCCTACGAGCAGTACTTC. This translates into CASRWTSSPYEQYF.

This clone was seen more than once but under ten times. The rearrangement uses TRBV14 and TRBJ1-2; D might be TRBD1 (5 bases). Germline assignment: CDR1 SGHDN and CDR2 FVKESK. The CDR3 has 14 amino acids. V gave up 2 bases and J gave up 7 bases, with 14 bases separating them. The DNA of the CDR3 is TGTGCCAGCAGCCAACGGACACCCCGTGGTGGCTACACCTTC. This translates into CASSQRTPRGGYTF.

J is TRBJ1-4 and V is TRBV18; D remains unclear. The CDR3 has 12 residues. CDR1 and CDR2 (germline): KGHSH, LQKENI. V dropped 3 bases and J dropped 6 bases, with 5 bases sitting between them. CDR3 nucleotides: TGTGCCAGCTCACCTTACGATGAAAAACTGTTTTTT. Translation gives CASSPYDEKLFF.

A few counts support this clone. This chain uses TRBV7-2 with TRBJ2-1; 8 positions agree with TRBD2. The CDR3 extends over 14 amino acids. Per the germline V gene, CDR1 is SGHTA and CDR2 is FQGNSA. With 6 bases clipped from V and 0 bases from J, the junction kept 1 base outside the gene matches. The CDR3 sequence: CASRSGSSYNEQFF. DNA of the CDR3: TGTGCCAGCAGGAGCGGGAGCTCCTACAATGAGCAGTTCTTC.

This clone has more than one count but fewer than ten. Additional DNA sequences in this sample encode the identical CDR3. The chain uses TRBV9 and TRBJ2-5; no clear D gene. Germline V CDR1 and CDR2: SGDLS, YYNGEE. The V and J ends lost 2 bases and 2 bases respectively, with 4 bases between them. CDR3 length equals 12 residues. CDR3 sequence reads: CASSVGQETQYF. The CDR3 DNA reads as TGTGCCAGCAGCGTGGGACAAGAGACCCAGTACTTC.

The rearrangement uses TRBV7-9 and TRBJ1-1; D possibly corresponds to TRBD1 (5 bases). The CDR3 contains 13 residues. Per the germline V gene, CDR1 is SEHNR and CDR2 is FQNEAQ (reference sequence). V was shortened by 1 base and J by 4 bases, with 7 bases between the two germline ends. CDR3 sequence: CASSLDGGTEAFF. In DNA, the CDR3 is TGTGCCAGCAGCTTAGACGGGGGCACTGAAGCTTTCTTT.

The table lists this clone with many counts. V gene TRBV29-1 combines with J gene TRBJ1-1; 7 bases are shared with TRBD1. V lost 1 base to trimming and J lost 3 bases; unmatched junction nucleotides: 8. In germline, CDR1 is SQVTM, CDR2 ANQGSEA. The CDR3 is 15 residues long. CDR3: CSVEGATGPYTEAFF. CDR3 sequence (DNA): TGCAGCGTTGAAGGGGCGACAGGGCCCTACACTGAAGCTTTCTTT.